This T cell receptor beta chain was sequenced in a study of OX40 agonist ivuxolimab in advanced cancers. Background on the study: Previous treatment with anti-PD-1, anti-PD-L1 or anti-CTLA-4 therapy was allowed; about 44% had received some.

In the case of this clone: Antigen unknown.

The CDR3 runs 14 residues. V shed 1 base and J shed 6 bases, with 10 bases lying between them. Germline CDR1 is SEHNR and CDR2 is FQNEAQ (reference sequence). Sequencing used immunoSEQ multiplex PCR; TCRdb keeps in-frame clones, though not all of them. The table lists tens of thousands of clones, around 85% of them singletons. Study findings and constraints: Also showing low normalized T-cell clonal expansion were some of the nonresponders.

This TCR was recovered from an adult with an advanced solid tumor such as melanoma, head and neck, liver or kidney cancer. The input for sequencing was CD4+ or CD8+ T cells sorted from blood, taken in a trial of the OX40 agonist ivuxolimab. V usage is TRBV7-9 and J usage is TRBJ2-1; D is possibly TRBD2 (5 bases). Written as DNA, the CDR3 is TGTGCCAGCAGCTTAGAGGGTAGCGTCAATGAGCAGTTCTTC. Translation: CASSLEGSVNEQFF.